This T cell receptor (beta chain) was captured in a study of response to subunit inactivated influenza vaccine (dated by TCRdb to 2016 to 2018). In the study overall: Deep quantitative T cell receptor repertoire profiling was used in the study to track responses to a trivalent subunit inactivated influenza vaccine. Overall study results and their limits: It was suggested by the authors that each seasonal influenza vaccination may recruit only a limited number of new T cells.

The library relied on RT-PCR. Data came from an Illumina HiSeq 2500. The raw public data were reprocessed by TCRdb itself: fastp quality trimming at Q25, MiXCR clonotype calling, in-frame beta chains only. Every distinct CDR3 protein forms one entry, paired with its most common genes and DNA. For this sample there are about 190,000 distinct CDR3 sequences; over 13% appear just once. The ten largest account for roughly 25% of the sample. This clonotype was counted between two and nine times. There is no known antigen for this receptor. The record has no base qualities; no much larger clone is one base away. The junction carries 12 bases between V and J, which are trimmed by 4 bases and 3 bases respectively. CDR1 and CDR2 are read off the germline V gene as SGHTA and FQGNSA. Taken from cysteine to phenylalanine, the CDR3 has 14 residues. Solely the CDR3 DNA is kept, with 42 bases framed from the first base.

This clonotype was obtained from a man aged 50-60 years who received an inactivated influenza vaccine. Donor details come from another sample of the same person, matched by shared clones. The V gene is TRBV7-2 and the J gene is TRBJ1-2; TRBD1 is a weak D gene call, 5 bases matching. Sequenced here: CD8+ T cells sorted from PBMCs, sampled less than 6 days after vaccination. Read as DNA, the sequence is TGTGCCAGCAGCTCCCCGGGACGCTACTATGGCTACACCTTC. Its protein product is CASSSPGRYYGYTF.